This T cell receptor (beta chain) was profiled in a study of cytomegalovirus exposure and HLA in healthy donors (TCRdb year 2017). Broadly, across the study: In an earlier analysis of around 540 of the donors, about 270 Gb of sequence data and roughly 100 million unique TCR beta sequences from roughly 200 million T cells were reported. Roughly 320 gigabases of sequencing data and approximately 92 million unique TCR sequences made up an early release that covered 500 to 700 HLA-typed donors. The genetic ancestry cluster associated with self-reported Caucasian donors included around four fifths of the 350 to 500 genotyped donors. The aim of the study was to test whether cataloging public T cell receptors could identify signatures of past pathogen exposure. The T cell repertoires of 700 or so subjects were profiled by immunosequencing and related to cytomegalovirus serostatus. In addition to the first cohort of 650 to 800 subjects, a separate validation cohort of 120 different subjects was used. High-throughput TCR immunosequencing, statistical association of individual TCRs with disease status, and machine learning were combined to predict cytomegalovirus infection status. A later analysis re-analyzed previously published TCR beta repertoires from 500 to 700 donors and added high-resolution HLA genotyping to study TCR occurrence patterns. The later analysis used no new phenotypic data to find candidate immune exposures, relying instead on TCR beta sequences and their occurrence across donors. In an earlier analysis of more than 550 of the donors, high-throughput TCR beta sequencing was used to judge whether each TCR beta V gene segment behaved as functional or pseudogenic. Donor age, sex, ethnicity and CMV serostatus were collected together with the repertoire data. In a later genetic analysis, genome-wide SNP genotypes for about three fifths of the roughly 670 donors were used, and that subset was treated as a discovery cohort. Every repertoire in the discovery cohort had been generated on one and the same sequencing platform. Class I and class II HLA loci were covered by the typing at four-digit resolution. The number of typed donors differed by locus: roughly 629-640 for A, B, C, DRB1 and DQB1; 522 for DQA1; about 600 for DPA1; and roughly 470 for DPB1. About five DR-DQ haplotypes were handled as single units for association and clustering, since linkage in the cohort was strong. Among roughly 400 genotyped donors of the cohort, an average of around 250,000 unique TCR beta nucleotide sequences was sequenced per donor, of which about 19% were non-productive. Overall results and qualifications from the work: According to a later analysis, most CMV-associated TCR beta chains appeared to be HLA-restricted, and the HLA associations seemed to be driven largely by CMV exposure. Correlated functional status among segregating V segments might reflect linkage disequilibrium, but an unknown experimental factor could not be ruled out. Some IMGT-functional V segments, including TRBV6-2 and TRBV6-3, could not be distinguished by the 87-base-pair reads and were therefore excluded. The classifier was reported to diagnose cytomegalovirus status with high specificity and sensitivity in both the original cohort and the validation cohort. Because some donors lacked HLA typing at each locus, the association tests relied only on the typed subset. According to a later analysis, TCR association rates differed among HLA loci, with DRB1 alleles showing the most associated TCRs and HLA-C alleles showing the fewest. Roughly 17 rarely observed V segments, including chromosome 9 orphons, were excluded from the earlier analysis of about 600 of the donors because counts were too low. According to the authors, the approach could potentially be generalized to other disease states and immunological phenotypes. An earlier analysis of around 540 of the donors showed that most TCR beta V segments appeared in productive rearrangements either about 87% or about 30% of the time, which broadly matched IMGT annotations. Assigning TCR associations to individual alleles was difficult when HLA alleles, especially DR and DQ, strongly co-occurred. In a later analysis, HLA-associated TCR beta chains showed more clonal expansion and lower generation probabilities than non-associated chains that were equally common. For the cohort, immune exposure information was limited to CMV serostatus. Specific HLA alleles were associated with roughly 16,000 TCR beta sequences at a false discovery rate of 0.05 in a later analysis. A further reported finding was that TCR beta sequences accurately predicted the HLA-A and HLA-B alleles for most subjects in the first cohort. Most TCR sequences were observed very rarely across donors, whereas some public TCRs were present in many individuals. The sequencing pipeline was judged likely to have produced a cluster of highly shared sequence variants as a technical artifact. In a later genetic analysis, fewer N-insertions in productive TCRs were reported among donors in an Asian-associated ancestry cluster than the approximately 670-donor mean. An association between a missense DCLRE1C variant and V-gene and J-gene trimming of TCR beta chains was found in a later genetic analysis and replicated in an independent cohort. Only TCR beta chains were sequenced in this cohort, and the absence of alpha or paired-chain data limited detectable features. Sequencing depth was assumed to be roughly uniform across donors in the presence/absence analyses, though that assumption may not hold. A few of the identified cytomegalovirus-associated TCR beta chains were confirmed in vitro to be specific for cytomegalovirus antigens. A later analysis reported that several top co-occurrence clusters appeared linked to parvovirus B19, influenza, CMV and Epstein-Barr virus. In the study, some 180 TCR beta chains were listed as associated with cytomegalovirus.

Library preparation was by the immunoSEQ multiplex PCR assay. For the multiplex PCR, a mixture combining 60 forward primers for TCR Vbeta segments and 13 reverse primers for TCR Jbeta segments was used. The CDR3 region of rearranged TCR beta genes was amplified from genomic DNA by a multiplex PCR assay. The amplified TCR beta libraries were sequenced on the Illumina HiSeq System as 87-base-pair reads. Concerning the study's data processing: A later analysis tallied roughly 76 million unique TCR beta chains across the 666 repertoires, and 10 million to 11 million of those chains were shared by two or more donors. To remove PCR and sequencing errors, raw reads were error-corrected and collapsed into unique sequences using a nearest-neighbor algorithm that merged closely related sequences. V, D and J gene segments were assigned by aligning CDR3 sequences to IMGT reference sequences. For a sequence to be retained, a match of at least six nucleotides was required to both a V gene segment and a J gene segment. Rearrangements were classified as productive when the CDR3 lacked stop codons and remained in frame with V and J, and all other rearrangements were classified as non-productive. Following IMGT convention, CDR3 was defined as the stretch from the second conserved V-encoded cysteine to the conserved J-encoded phenylalanine. The earlier analysis of about 530 of the donors excluded any sequence lacking an unambiguous match to a single V gene segment. In an earlier analysis of approximately 590 of the donors, a V segment was called functional when productive rearrangements were above 56.7%, and segregating when the standard deviation between donors exceeded 5%. A statistical classification framework was built for diagnosing cytomegalovirus status from the catalog of TCR beta chain sequences. A later analysis assigned V and J genes by comparing TCR nucleotide sequences with IMGT/GENE-DB human TR gene sequences. The TCRdist pipeline was used in a later analysis to assign CDR3 sequences and most-parsimonious VDJ recombination scenarios. In a later analysis, each TCR beta chain was defined by its CDR3 amino acid sequence together with its V-gene family, and reads lacking a unique V-gene family were excluded. To address suspected cross-contamination and a sequencing artifact, a later analysis removed approximately 590 highly shared, low-generation-probability nucleotide sequences. A later analysis calculated a clonal expansion index for each public chain from normalized within-repertoire ranks of inferred template counts. Generation probabilities in a later analysis came from a VDJ recombination model fitted to out-of-frame rearrangements, and those results were checked against IGoR. Hypergeometric tests were used in a later analysis to score TCR-TCR, TCR-HLA and TCR-CMV co-occurrence, with a repertoire-size bias correction applied to the TCR pairs. To estimate false discovery rates, a later analysis permuted the HLA or CMV assignments 20 times. A later analysis grouped co-occurring TCRs with DBSCAN, adding TCRdist sequence similarity when clustering within HLA-allele-positive subsets. Repertoires with fewer than 30,000 or more than 120,000 public chains were left out of co-occurrence clustering, as were roughly five repertoires with anomalous nucleotide sharing. This is the immuneACCESS table as TCRdb keeps it, with only in-frame sequences that have V and J called. A part of the clones is gone; compared with another copy, unresolved V genes explain less than half, and the rest is unexplained. V and J calls and clone size come straight from that table; D and trimming were deduced from the DNA. This sample's table carries some 83,000 clones. The biggest ten clones account for approximately 1.1% of the sample.

Via the germline V gene (reference sequence), CDR1 is MNHEY and CDR2 SMNVEV. The CDR3 goes from the cysteine to the phenylalanine over 13 residues. The entry retains the CDR3 DNA only, 39 bases that are in frame from base 1. Trimming costs V 5 bases and J 3 bases, and their ends lie 11 bases apart. As to this clone: Its binding antigen is unknown.

In total, more than 500 healthy bone marrow donors made up the cohort. At the time of sampling, all cohort members were nominally healthy, though unrecorded immune exposures were likely present. The donor was CMV seronegative and was included in the group of several hundred seronegative cohort members. A peripheral blood sample was collected from each donor, and TCR beta sequencing was performed on peripheral blood mononuclear cells. Genomic DNA extraction from the blood cell samples was performed with the Qiagen DNeasy Blood Extraction Kit. The V and J genes are TRBV27 and TRBJ2-7; the D segment cannot be called with confidence. Sequencing was carried out using PBMCs. The receptor was isolated from a woman in her thirties in good health and CMV-seronegative. This receptor carries the CDR3 CASSPSTLYEQYF. The bases are TGTGCCAGCAGTCCCAGTACCCTCTACGAGCAGTACTTC.